Listed below are T cell receptor beta chains from one sample, sequenced in a study of cytomegalovirus exposure and HLA in healthy donors. Method: immunoSEQ multiplex PCR; TCRdb's copy keeps in-frame clones and lacks some. The repertoire consists of fewer than 250,000 clones, with approximately 79% occurring once and the leading ten covering 1.5% to 2%. Source material: PBMCs. All receptors derive from a woman aged 18-29 years in good health and CMV-seronegative. Each CDR3 is given with its conserved first and last residue.

v_gene | CDR3aa
TRBV9 | CASSTRGGESGGYTF
TRBV7-9 | CASSFPLGGKSSYNEQFF
TRBV7-8 | CASSSTGVGEKLFF
TRBV19 | CASTTTASSGNTIYF
TRBV10-1 | CASGPGGTETQYF
TRBV11-1 | CASSSGSNSPLHF
TRBV6-5 | CASSTSGRDEQYF
TRBV19 | CASNQRESYEQYF
TRBV19 | CASNGGAIGNTEAFF
TRBV27 | CASSLSPLGQSEQFF
TRBV4-1 | CASSQEGASGNQETQYF
TRBV18 | CASSPRAGEKLFF
TRBV5-1 | CASSLTGTGDQPQHF
TRBV28 | CASSPSTRDNSPLHF
TRBV11-1 | CASSLGAPGEAFF
TRBV27 | CATGVGLQPDTQYF
TRBV5-1 | CASSFSTDTQYF
TRBV5-4 | CASTAAGGVEQYF
TRBV27 | CASSPGLAVVNEQFF
TRBV5-1 | CASTVNQPQHF
TRBV27 | CASSFFSGGSYEQYF
TRBV7-8 | CASSSGDSSNQPQHF
TRBV5-1 | CASGSEFANTGELFF
TRBV7-3 | CASSLSGGDYEQYF
TRBV19 | CASSTGDIPTEAFF
TRBV6-6 | CASSYSRGSGELFF
TRBV7-2 | CASSLAPGSNQPQHF
TRBV5-1 | CASSKTSGRGMETQYF
TRBV7-9 | CAGSPPGLAGEQYF
TRBV7-2 | CASSHLAGTKAYEQYF
TRBV7-2 | CASSSPVGGNQPQHF
TRBV2 | CASDGTPGTGELFF
TRBV11-2 | CASSLDPFGGTEAFF
TRBV5-8 | CASTRSGRSYEQYF
TRBV5-1 | CASSSSTGTLSSYNEQFF
TRBV11-3 | CASSENRGEQYF
TRBV30 | CAWSLDSDREETQYF
TRBV7-9 | CAGSLNQGTSTQYF
TRBV15 | CATSRPPGVDTQYF
TRBV19 | CASSSSGTGGNRAEAFF